The 27 T cell receptor beta chains in this list originate from one sample, sequenced in a study of blood T cells in healthy people across ages. Using a J-beta primer mix together with a sample-barcoded 5' primer, a second PCR was run for about 6 to 11 cycles. TCRdb fed the 5' RACE reads into MiXCR, producing one record per CDR3 protein. The table includes 850,000 to 1,000,000 distinct CDR3 sequences, roughly 52% detected once. Specimen: blood. The receptors derive from a man aged 25-45 years in good health.

This clonotype was seen more than once but under ten times. The CDR3 here is CASSLTGGVLYNEQFF. CDR3 DNA sequence: TGTGCCAGCAGTCTCACAGGGGGGGTCCTCTACAATGAGCAGTTCTTC. This chain links TRBV6-2 or TRBV6-3 with TRBJ2-1, with D possibly matching TRBD1 (8 bases). The ends were cut back, 5 bases at V and 3 bases at J, with 17 bases in the middle. The CDR3 extends over 16 amino acids. Per germline, CDR1 MNHEY and CDR2 SVGEGT.

The V and J genes are TRBV6-2 or TRBV6-3 and TRBJ2-1; 7 bases line up with TRBD1. The CDR3 covers 13 residues. Germline lookup yields CDR1 MNHEY and CDR2 SVGEGT. Trimming at V came to 2 bases and at J to 10 bases, leaving 5 bases not matched to a gene. In nucleotides, the CDR3 is TGTGCCAGCAGTTACCAGGGGGATGACGAGCAGTTCTTC. As protein: CASSYQGDDEQFF.

This clonotype was picked up a small number of times. V is TRBV4-3 and J is TRBJ1-1; 10 bases are a match to TRBD1. Trimming removed 0 bases from V and 10 bases from J; junction bases left unmatched: 14. The CDR3 runs 17 residues. The germline V gene has CDR1 LGHNA and CDR2 YSLEER. CDR3 sequence: CASSQDLGGQGYWGAFF. The CDR3 DNA follows: TGCGCCAGCAGCCAAGATTTGGGGGGACAGGGGTATTGGGGAGCTTTCTTT.

In its sample, this clonotype was seen a few times. The chain couples TRBV9 to TRBJ1-5; D might be TRBD1 (6 bases). The germline gives CDR1 SGDLS, CDR2 YYNGEE. V shed 5 bases and J shed 6 bases, with 18 bases lying between them. There are 15 residues in the CDR3. The CDR3 is CASSPEGGSGQPQHF. The CDR3 DNA reads as TGTGCCAGCAGTCCAGAGGGGGGGTCCGGTCAGCCCCAGCATTTT. Supplemented by reference TRBV9 and TRBJ1-5, the full variable domain reads DSGVTQTPKHLITATGQRVTLRCSPRSGDLSVYWYQQSLDQGLQFLIQYYNGEERAKGNILERFSAQQFPDLHSELNLSSLELGDSALYFCASSPEGGSGQPQHFGDGTRLSIL.

This clonotype has only a few counts. The chain links TRBV4-1 to TRBJ2-3; possibly TRBD2 for D (6 bases). The germline V gene encodes CDR1 MGHRA and CDR2 YSYEKL. Trimming cost V 2 bases and J 4 bases, with 19 bases left between them. The CDR3 has 17 residues. The CDR3 sequence is CASSQTEGPAPPDTQYF. The CDR3 DNA reads as TGCGCCAGCAGCCAAACGGAGGGCCCGGCACCCCCAGATACGCAGTATTTT.

The rearrangement uses TRBV28 and TRBJ2-1; 11 bases line up with TRBD1. V was pared by 8 bases and J by 6 bases, with 9 bases of the junction left unmatched. The CDR3 covers 15 residues. CDR1 MDHEN and CDR2 SYDVKM come from the germline V gene. The CDR3: CASSLPGQGVNEQFF. CDR3 bases: TGTGCCAGCTCTCTTCCGGGACAGGGGGTCAATGAGCAGTTCTTC.

This clonotype was detected once. V is TRBV2 and J is TRBJ2-1; D gene unclear. Trimming removed 11 bases from V and 7 bases from J, with 6 bases in between. From germline, CDR1 is SNHLY and CDR2 FYNNEI. This CDR3 comprises 9 residues. DNA for the CDR3: TGTGCCCTCGCGAATGAGCAGTTCTTC. Residues: CALANEQFF.

The rearrangement uses TRBV7-2 and TRBJ2-7; D possibly corresponds to TRBD2 (6 bases). V shed 2 bases and J shed 4 bases, with 18 bases lying between them. The CDR3 totals 16 residues. CDR1 SGHTA and CDR2 FQGNSA come from the germline V gene. The CDR3 loop is CASSLSGGWAGYEQYF. Written as DNA, the CDR3 is TGTGCCAGCAGCTTATCCGGGGGTTGGGCGGGGTACGAGCAGTACTTC.

The chain links TRBV19 to TRBJ2-5; 9 nucleotides match TRBD1. Germline trimming cut 5 bases from V and 3 bases from J; bases unmatched to any gene: 4. Germline V CDR1 and CDR2: LNHDA, SQIVND (reference sequence). The length of the CDR3 is 14 residues. The CDR3 region has the DNA TGTGCCAGTAGTGAGGGGGACAGGGAAGAGACCCAGTACTTC. Residues: CASSEGDREETQYF.

This clonotype was counted only a few times. This chain connects TRBV12-3 or TRBV12-4 to TRBJ2-7, with D tentatively TRBD2 (5 bases). There are 17 residues in the CDR3. V gave up 4 bases and J gave up 0 bases, with 19 bases separating them. DNA for the CDR3: TGTGCCAGCAGTTACTGGAACGGAGGTTACAACTCCTACGAGCAGTACTTC. Amino acids: CASSYWNGGYNSYEQYF.

The chain links TRBV7-2 to TRBJ2-5; 9 positions match TRBD2. V shed 5 bases, J shed 1 base, and the junction held 20 bases outside the gene matches. This CDR3 has 20 amino acids. Per the germline V gene, CDR1 is SGHTA and CDR2 is FQGNSA. CDR3 nucleotide sequence: TGTGCCAGCAGCGTACCGGATACAGGGGCTAGCGGGGTCCCCCAAGAGACCCAGTACTTC. Amino acid sequence: CASSVPDTGASGVPQETQYF.

J is TRBJ2-7 and V is TRBV3-1; D gene uncertain. The germline CDR1 and CDR2 sequences are LGHDT and YNNKEL (reference sequence). This CDR3 has 14 residues. V lost 2 bases and J lost 3, with 11 bases in between. The CDR3 DNA sequence: TGTGCCAGCAGCCAATCGGACGGTTTCTACGAGCAGTACTTC. Protein: CASSQSDGFYEQYF.

At least ten counts were recorded for this clonotype. V and J are TRBV9 and TRBJ2-5; the D is unclear. V was cut by 2 bases and J by 4 bases, with 6 bases left in between. This CDR3 has 12 amino acids. The germline V gene has CDR1 SGDLS and CDR2 YYNGEE. The CDR3 DNA sequence: TGTGCCAGCAGCGTCACGGGAGAGACCCAGTACTTC. Translated: CASSVTGETQYF.

At least ten counts were recorded for this clonotype. V usage is TRBV21-1 and J usage is TRBJ2-7. TRBV21-1 is assigned pseudogene status. This CDR3 comprises 10 residues. CDR3 nucleotides: TGTGCCAGTCTCTGGTCGAGGCAGTACTTC. It codes for CASLWSRQYF.

DNA for the CDR3: TGTGCCAGCAGCCTTGGGGGGGCAACTACCGGGGAGCTGTTTTTT. Translating it yields CASSLGGATTGELFF. The gene calls are TRBV3-1 and TRBJ2-2, with a weak D call TRBD2 (7 bases). Trimming removed 4 bases at V and 5 bases at J, with 14 bases between. Germline-derived CDR1 and CDR2 are LGHDT and YNNKEL (reference sequence). The CDR3 loop spans 15 amino acids.

A remark on this clonotype: One end of the junction varies from germline; a read error may be responsible. The J gene is TRBJ2-1, the V gene TRBV7-7; 9 bases are a match to TRBD1. Germline CDR1 reads SSHAT; CDR2 reads FNYEAQ (reference sequence). CDR3 size: 14 residues. The CDR3 DNA is TGTGCTAGCAGCACACAGGGGGCAGGGAATGAGCAGTTCTTC. It is translated as CASSTQGAGNEQFF.

CDR3 sequence reads: CASSGAQRGTEAFF. For the CDR3, the DNA is TGTGCCAGCAGCGGGGCCCAGAGGGGCACTGAAGCTTTCTTT. The rearrangement links TRBV9 to TRBJ1-1; possibly TRBD1 for D (5 bases). The ends were cut back, 3 bases at V and 4 bases at J, with 13 bases in the middle. Germline V gene sequence: CDR1 SGDLS, CDR2 YYNGEE. The CDR3 has 14 amino acids. Drawing the rest from reference TRBV9 and TRBJ1-1, the complete variable domain is DSGVTQTPKHLITATGQRVTLRCSPRSGDLSVYWYQQSLDQGLQFLIQYYNGEERAKGNILERFSAQQFPDLHSELNLSSLELGDSALYFCASSGAQRGTEAFFGQGTRLTVV.

In this sample, this clonotype turned up a few times. This rearrangement joins TRBV12-3 or TRBV12-4 to TRBJ1-4, with D perhaps TRBD1 (6 bases). V lost 5 bases and J lost 4, with 11 bases in between. This CDR3 is built from 14 residues. This chain's CDR3 is CASSTGQINEKLFF. The CDR3 nucleotides are TGTGCCAGCAGTACAGGACAGATTAATGAAAAACTGTTTTTT.

This sequence joins TRBV6-6 and TRBJ2-7, with D perhaps given as TRBD1 or TRBD2 (5 bases each). The DNA end is more similar to TRBJ2-5, so the J call may be wrong. The CDR3 has 13 residues. Per the germline V gene, CDR1 is MNHNY and CDR2 is SVGAGI (reference sequence). The CDR3 bases are TGTGCCAGCAGTGCAGGGACCCCGGAGACCCAGTACTTC. Translating gives CASSAGTPETQYF.

The genes are TRBV6-1 and TRBJ2-1, with 11 bases fitting TRBD2. After removal of 7 bases from V and 8 bases from J, the junction contained 13 bases not matched to a gene. The CDR3 contains 16 residues. Looked up from germline, CDR1 is MNHNS and CDR2 is SASEGT. The CDR3 DNA sequence: TGTGCCAGCAAATTGACTGCGGGACTAGCGGCGGATGAGCAGTTCTTC. Translating gives CASKLTAGLAADEQFF.

The chain uses TRBV10-3 and TRBJ2-7, with 9 bases fitting TRBD1. The CDR3 contains 14 residues. The V gene's germline CDR1 is ENHRY and CDR2 SYGVKD. J was trimmed by 5 bases and V by 6 bases; bases with no gene match: 8. DNA for the CDR3: TGTGCCATCAGACAGGGGGCAGGGAGCGACGAGCAGTACTTC. This encodes CAIRQGAGSDEQYF.

Only a few counts were recorded for this clonotype. The chain is built from TRBV7-2 and TRBJ2-3; the D gene is possibly TRBD2 (7 bases). The ends were cut back, 2 bases at V and 0 bases at J, with 12 bases in the middle. Germline CDR1 reads SGHTA; CDR2 reads FQGNSA. This CDR3 region has 16 residues. The CDR3 spells CASSLRGGPSTDTQYF. The DNA for the CDR3 is TGTGCCAGCAGCTTAAGGGGGGGTCCTAGCACAGATACGCAGTATTTT.

The chain has TRBV20-1 and TRBJ2-5; tentative D call: TRBD2 (6 bases). V gave up 0 bases and J gave up 11 bases, with 22 bases separating them. The CDR3 runs 15 residues. CDR1 and CDR2 (germline): DFQATT, SNEGSKA (reference sequence). The CDR3 reads CSARDAGYSYSEQYF. The DNA of the CDR3 is TGCAGTGCTAGAGATGCGGGGTACTCCTACAGTGAGCAGTACTTC.

This clonotype was counted at least ten times. J is TRBJ2-3 and V is TRBV12-3 or TRBV12-4, with unresolved D. The CDR3 has 14 amino acids. Deletions cut 9 bases from V and 1 base from J, with 14 bases between. The CDR3 spells CASTHSRRTDTQYF. Written as DNA, the CDR3 is TGTGCCAGTACTCATAGTCGGCGCACAGATACGCAGTATTTT.

This chain connects TRBV4-1 to TRBJ2-7, with unresolved D. The germline V gene has CDR1 MGHRA and CDR2 YSYEKL. V lost 0 bases and J lost 10, with 13 bases in between. This CDR3 spans 13 amino acids. The CDR3: CASSQDGRRRQYF. CDR3 DNA sequence: TGCGCCAGCAGCCAAGATGGTCGACGTCGTCAGTACTTC.

In its sample, this clonotype was seen a few times. The genes are TRBV12-3 or TRBV12-4 and TRBJ1-6, with TRBD1 matching over 10 bases. The CDR3 is 16 residues long. J lost 4 bases, V lost 3 bases, and 3 bases had no gene match. As DNA, the CDR3 is TGTGCCAGCAGTTTCGGACAGGGGGTTTATAATTCACCCCTCCACTTT. It specifies CASSFGQGVYNSPLHF.

This clonotype was observed a few times. J is TRBJ2-2 and V is TRBV29-1, with D hard to call. The CDR3 covers 13 residues. V lost 0 bases and J lost 4, with 6 bases in between. Per the germline V gene, CDR1 is SQVTM and CDR2 is ANQGSEA. The CDR3 bases are TGCAGCGTTGAAGATTTGGGCACCGGGGAGCTGTTTTTT. Encoded protein: CSVEDLGTGELFF.